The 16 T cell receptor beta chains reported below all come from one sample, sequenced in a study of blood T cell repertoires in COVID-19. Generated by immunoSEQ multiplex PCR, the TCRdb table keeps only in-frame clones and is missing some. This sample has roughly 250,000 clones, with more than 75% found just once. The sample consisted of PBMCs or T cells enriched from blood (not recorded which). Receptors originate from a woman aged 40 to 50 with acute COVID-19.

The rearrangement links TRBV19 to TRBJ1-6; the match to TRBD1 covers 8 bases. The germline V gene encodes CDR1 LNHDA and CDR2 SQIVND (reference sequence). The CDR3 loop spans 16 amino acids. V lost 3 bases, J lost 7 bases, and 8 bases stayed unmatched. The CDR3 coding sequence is TGTGCCAGTAGTATTAGGACAGGGAGTTCGAATTCACCCCTCCACTTT. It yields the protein CASSIRTGSSNSPLHF.

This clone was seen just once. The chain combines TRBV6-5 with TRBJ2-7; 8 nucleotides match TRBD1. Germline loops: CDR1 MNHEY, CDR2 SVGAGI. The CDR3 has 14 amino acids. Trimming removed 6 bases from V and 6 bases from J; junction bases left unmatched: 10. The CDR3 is CASRRTGRSTEQYF. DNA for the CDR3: TGTGCCAGCAGGAGGACAGGGAGGTCGACCGAGCAGTACTTC.

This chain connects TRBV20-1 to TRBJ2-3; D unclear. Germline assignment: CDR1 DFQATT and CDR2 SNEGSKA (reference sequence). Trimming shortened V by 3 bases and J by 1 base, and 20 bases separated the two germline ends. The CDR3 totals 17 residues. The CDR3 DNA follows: TGCAGTGCTAGTAGATCAAGCCAGAGGTGGGGCACAGATACGCAGTATTTT. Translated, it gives CSASRSSQRWGTDTQYF.

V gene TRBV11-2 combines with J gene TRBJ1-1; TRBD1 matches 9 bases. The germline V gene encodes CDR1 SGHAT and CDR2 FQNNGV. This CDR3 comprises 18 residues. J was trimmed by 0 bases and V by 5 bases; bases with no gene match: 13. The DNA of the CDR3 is TGTGCCAGCAGCCATCCTCCCGGGACAGGGATCGTGAACACTGAAGCTTTCTTT. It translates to CASSHPPGTGIVNTEAFF.

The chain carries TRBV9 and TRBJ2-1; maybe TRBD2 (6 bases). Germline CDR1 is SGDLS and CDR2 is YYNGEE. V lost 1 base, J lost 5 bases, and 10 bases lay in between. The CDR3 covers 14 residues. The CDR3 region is CASSVRLVDNEQFF. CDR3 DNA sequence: TGTGCCAGCAGCGTAAGACTAGTAGACAATGAGCAGTTCTTC. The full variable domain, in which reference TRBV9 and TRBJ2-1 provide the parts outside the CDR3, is DSGVTQTPKHLITATGQRVTLRCSPRSGDLSVYWYQQSLDQGLQFLIQYYNGEERAKGNILERFSAQQFPDLHSELNLSSLELGDSALYFCASSVRLVDNEQFFGPGTRLTVL.

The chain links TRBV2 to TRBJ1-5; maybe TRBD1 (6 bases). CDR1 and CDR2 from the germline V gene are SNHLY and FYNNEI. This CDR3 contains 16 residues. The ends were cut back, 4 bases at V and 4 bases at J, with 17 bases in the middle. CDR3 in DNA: TGTGCCAGCAGTGGGGCTACAGGGTTTGGGAATCAGCCCCAGCATTTT. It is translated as CASSGATGFGNQPQHF. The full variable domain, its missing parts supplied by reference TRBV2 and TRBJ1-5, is EPEVTQTPSHQVTQMGQEVILRCVPISNHLYFYWYRQILGQKVEFLVSFYNNEISEKSEIFDDQFSVERPDGSNFTLKIRSTKLEDSAMYFCASSGATGFGNQPQHFGDGTRLSIL.

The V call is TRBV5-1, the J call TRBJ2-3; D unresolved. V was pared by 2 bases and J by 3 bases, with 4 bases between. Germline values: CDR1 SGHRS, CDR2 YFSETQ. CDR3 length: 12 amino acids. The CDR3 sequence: CASSFGTDTQYF. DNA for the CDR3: TGCGCCAGCAGCTTCGGTACAGATACGCAGTATTTT. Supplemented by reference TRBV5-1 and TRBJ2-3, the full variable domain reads KAGVTQTPRYLIKTRGQQVTLSCSPISGHRSVSWYQQTPGQGLQFLFEYFSETQRNKGNFPGRFSGRQFSNSRSEMNVSTLELGDSALYLCASSFGTDTQYFGPGTRLTVL.

The DNA of the CDR3 is TGTGCCAGCAGCTTATCCCAGAATGAAAAACTGTTTTTT. Translated: CASSLSQNEKLFF. The V call is TRBV7-7, the J call TRBJ1-4; D ambiguous. The CDR3 contains 13 residues. Trimming took off 2 bases at V and 5 bases at J, with 6 bases between the two ends. Germline CDR1 SSHAT, CDR2 FNYEAQ (reference sequence).

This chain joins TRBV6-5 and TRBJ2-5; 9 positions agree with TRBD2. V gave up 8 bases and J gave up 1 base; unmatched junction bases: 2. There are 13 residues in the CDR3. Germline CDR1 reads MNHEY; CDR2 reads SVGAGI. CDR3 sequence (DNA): TGTGCCAGCGCGACTAGCGGCCAAGAGACCCAGTACTTC. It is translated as CASATSGQETQYF.

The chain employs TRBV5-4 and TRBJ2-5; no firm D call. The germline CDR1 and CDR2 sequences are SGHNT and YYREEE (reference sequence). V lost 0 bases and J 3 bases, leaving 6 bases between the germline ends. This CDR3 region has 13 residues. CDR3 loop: CASSLGGEETQYF. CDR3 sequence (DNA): TGTGCCAGCAGCTTGGGAGGTGAAGAGACCCAGTACTTC.

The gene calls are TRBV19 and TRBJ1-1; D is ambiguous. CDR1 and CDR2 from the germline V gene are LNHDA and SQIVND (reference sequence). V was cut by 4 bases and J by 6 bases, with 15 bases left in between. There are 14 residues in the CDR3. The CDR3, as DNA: TGTGCCAGTAGTAGGAGGGAAGGACTAGCTGAAGCTTTCTTT. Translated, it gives CASSRREGLAEAFF.

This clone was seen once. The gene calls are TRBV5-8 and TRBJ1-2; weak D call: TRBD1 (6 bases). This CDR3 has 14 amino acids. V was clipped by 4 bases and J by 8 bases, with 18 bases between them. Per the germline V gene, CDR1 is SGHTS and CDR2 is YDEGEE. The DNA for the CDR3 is TGTGCCAGCAGCGCGGACAGCCTCCCGCGGGGCTACACCTTC. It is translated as CASSADSLPRGYTF.

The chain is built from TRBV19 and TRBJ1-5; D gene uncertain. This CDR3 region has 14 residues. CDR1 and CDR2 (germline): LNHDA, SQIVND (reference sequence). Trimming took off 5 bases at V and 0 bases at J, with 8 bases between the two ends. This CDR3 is CASSLTYSNQPQHF. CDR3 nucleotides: TGTGCCAGTAGTCTCACATATAGCAATCAGCCCCAGCATTTT.

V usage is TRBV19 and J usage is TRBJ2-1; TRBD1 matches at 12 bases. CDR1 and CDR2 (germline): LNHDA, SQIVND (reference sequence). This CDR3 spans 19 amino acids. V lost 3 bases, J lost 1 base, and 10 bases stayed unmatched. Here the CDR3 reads CASSIRGQGAISSYNEQFF. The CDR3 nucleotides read TGTGCCAGTAGTATTAGGGGACAGGGGGCAATTTCGTCCTACAATGAGCAGTTCTTC.

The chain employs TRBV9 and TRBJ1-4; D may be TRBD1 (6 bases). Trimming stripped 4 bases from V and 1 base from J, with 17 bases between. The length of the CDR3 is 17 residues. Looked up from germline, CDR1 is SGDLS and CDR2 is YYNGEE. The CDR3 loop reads CASSPRGGSLTNEKLFF. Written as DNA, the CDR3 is TGTGCCAGCAGCCCCCGGGGGGGCAGCCTAACTAATGAAAAACTGTTTTTT.

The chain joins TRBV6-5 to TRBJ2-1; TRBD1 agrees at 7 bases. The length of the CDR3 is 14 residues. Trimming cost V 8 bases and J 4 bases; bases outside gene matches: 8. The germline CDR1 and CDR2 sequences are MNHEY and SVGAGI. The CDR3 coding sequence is TGTGCCAGCGCGGATACAGGGGCTTACAATGAGCAGTTCTTC. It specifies CASADTGAYNEQFF.